A single sample gave rise to the 30 T cell receptor beta chains below, sequenced in a study of cytomegalovirus exposure and HLA in healthy donors. Clones were read by immunoSEQ multiplex PCR, and TCRdb kept only the in-frame ones, dropping some. The sample lists some 170,000 clones; roughly 84% were seen once. Sequenced material: PBMCs. All receptors derive from a man between 25 and 39 years old in good health and CMV-seropositive.

Written as DNA, the CDR3 is TGTGCCAGCAGCTTGGTCATACAGGGGGACGCTAACTATGGCTACACCTTC. It yields the protein CASSLVIQGDANYGYTF. The genes are TRBV5-5 and TRBJ1-2, with 8 bases fitting TRBD1. Germline CDR1 is SGHKS and CDR2 is YYEKEE (reference sequence). Trimming took 0 bases from V and 0 from J; bases not matched to a gene: 7. The CDR3 length is 17 residues.

This sequence joins TRBV11-3 and TRBJ2-3; D remains unclear. This CDR3 is 14 amino acids long. Trimming left V 1 base short and J 0 bases short, with 5 bases between. Germline V gene data show CDR1 as SGHNT and CDR2 as YENEEA. Here the CDR3 reads CASSLGRSTDTQYF. The CDR3 DNA follows: TGTGCCAGCAGCTTAGGTCGGAGCACAGATACGCAGTATTTT.

The rearrangement uses TRBV7-6 and TRBJ2-1; D is undetermined. Germline CDR1 is SGHVS and CDR2 is FNYEAQ. V was cut by 1 base and J by 4 bases, with 8 bases left in between. CDR3 size: 14 residues. CDR3 in amino acids: CASSLGDGYNEQFF. CDR3 bases: TGTGCCAGCAGCTTAGGCGACGGGTACAATGAGCAGTTCTTC.

This clone was seen once. The genes are TRBV4-1 and TRBJ2-1; 9 bases align to TRBD2. There are 16 residues in the CDR3. Germline lookup yields CDR1 MGHRA and CDR2 YSYEKL. V gave up 3 bases and J gave up 0 bases; unmatched junction bases: 3. CDR3 bases: TGCGCCAGCAGCCAGCTAGCGGGGAGCTCCTACAATGAGCAGTTCTTC. Protein product: CASSQLAGSSYNEQFF.

J is TRBJ2-2 and V is TRBV9; TRBD1 agrees at 8 bases. Trimming at V came to 1 base and at J to 2 bases, leaving 4 bases not matched to a gene. This CDR3 has 16 residues. Germline loops: CDR1 SGDLS, CDR2 YYNGEE. Here the CDR3 reads CASSVPGGANTGELFF. The CDR3 DNA reads TGTGCCAGCAGCGTACCAGGGGGCGCAAACACCGGGGAGCTGTTTTTT.

This rearrangement joins TRBV5-1 to TRBJ2-7, with 12 bases lining up with TRBD2. The CDR3 sequence is 16 residues long. The J segment lost 4 bases and the V segment lost 0 bases, leaving 5 bases of the junction unmatched. Germline V lookup: CDR1 SGHRS, CDR2 YFSETQ. The CDR3 loop reads CASSLERTSGEYEQYF. The CDR3, as DNA: TGCGCCAGCAGCTTGGAGAGGACTAGCGGGGAATACGAGCAGTACTTC.

The chain carries TRBV5-6 and TRBJ2-1, with 7 bases that match TRBD2. CDR3 length: 14 amino acids. V lost 2 bases and J lost 6; bases outside the gene matches: 5. Germline V lookup: CDR1 SGHDT, CDR2 YYEEEE. The CDR3 sequence: CASSLGRGSNEQFF. CDR3 in DNA: TGTGCCAGCAGCTTAGGGAGGGGTTCCAATGAGCAGTTCTTC.

The genes are TRBV6-7 and TRBJ1-2; D ambiguous. TRBV6-7 falls under the ORF class, with uncertain function. V lost 2 bases, J lost 8 bases, and 12 bases lay in between. The length of the CDR3 is 13 residues. The chain's CDR3 is CASSYPMIWGYTF. As DNA, the CDR3 is TGTGCCAGCAGTTACCCTATGATTTGGGGCTACACCTTC.

The chain carries TRBV11-2 and TRBJ2-2, with TRBD1 identical over 7 bases. After removal of 3 bases from V and 4 bases from J, the junction contained 5 bases not matched to a gene. The germline CDR1 and CDR2 sequences are SGHAT and FQNNGV. This CDR3 is 15 amino acids long. The CDR3 loop reads CASSFRAGGTGELFF. The CDR3 DNA follows: TGTGCCAGCAGCTTCCGAGCAGGGGGCACCGGGGAGCTGTTTTTT. Based on the CDR3 plus reference TRBV11-2 and TRBJ2-2, the full variable domain is EAGVAQSPRYKIIEKRQSVAFWCNPISGHATLYWYQQILGQGPKLLIQFQNNGVVDDSQLPKDRFSAERLKGVDSTLKIQPAKLEDSAVYLCASSFRAGGTGELFFGEGSRLTVL.

V gene TRBV6-1 combines with J gene TRBJ1-5; TRBD1 is a possible D gene (6 bases). CDR3 length equals 13 residues. V was pared by 8 bases and J by 7 bases, with 15 bases between. The germline V gene encodes CDR1 MNHNS and CDR2 SASEGT. The CDR3 loop reads CASQGGGWQPQHF. CDR3 in DNA: TGTGCCAGCCAAGGGGGGGGGTGGCAGCCCCAGCATTTT.

The chain joins TRBV19 to TRBJ1-2, with D hard to call. Germline CDR1 LNHDA, CDR2 SQIVND (reference sequence). The CDR3 spans 13 residues. The ends were cut back, 7 bases at V and 3 bases at J, with 12 bases in the middle. CDR3 amino acids: CASTEGPYYGYTF. Written as DNA, the CDR3 is TGTGCCAGTACCGAGGGCCCTTACTATGGCTACACCTTC.

V and J are TRBV28 and TRBJ1-6, with a possible D match to TRBD1 (6 bases). Germline CDR1 MDHEN, CDR2 SYDVKM. The CDR3 consists of 14 residues. Trimming cost V 6 bases and J 6 bases, with 12 bases left between them. Here the CDR3 reads CASRVQGINSPLHF. As DNA, the CDR3 is TGTGCCAGCAGAGTCCAGGGGATTAATTCACCCCTCCACTTT.

This chain links TRBV23-1 with TRBJ2-5; D is unclear. TRBV23-1 is identified as an open reading frame with a role that is uncertain. The CDR3 loop spans 12 amino acids. The germline V and J ends were trimmed by 2 bases and 5 bases, with 6 bases remaining between them. CDR3 region: CASSQPRETQYF. CDR3 nucleotides: TGCGCCAGCAGTCAACCCAGGGAGACCCAGTACTTC.

The V call is TRBV30, the J call TRBJ1-3, with 9 bases identical to TRBD1. The junction had 9 bases not matched to a gene; V was cut back by 2 bases and J by 1 base. The CDR3 consists of 17 residues. CDR1 is GTSNPN and CDR2 is SVGIG in the germline V gene (reference sequence). The CDR3 region has the DNA TGTGCCTGGAGTAGGCTGGCGGGGACAGGGTCTGGAAACACCATATATTTT. Its translation: CAWSRLAGTGSGNTIYF.

This clone is a singleton in its sample. This chain links TRBV12-5 with TRBJ1-4; maybe TRBD1 (6 bases). The V and J ends lost 4 bases and 2 bases respectively, with 17 bases between them. Germline CDR1 reads LGHNT; CDR2 reads FRNRAP. The CDR3 sequence is 17 residues long. CDR3 sequence reads: CASGSFTGTRTNEKLFF. The DNA for the CDR3 is TGTGCTAGTGGTTCTTTCACAGGGACCCGCACTAATGAAAAACTGTTTTTT.

The V gene is TRBV4-3, the J gene TRBJ2-5; maybe TRBD1 (6 bases). V shed 3 bases and J shed 1 base, with 12 bases lying between them. The CDR3 consists of 15 residues. CDR1 is LGHNA and CDR2 is YSLEER in the germline V gene. In nucleotides, the CDR3 is TGCGCCAGCAGCCAGGGCGCAGGGGTCCAAGAGACCCAGTACTTC. As protein: CASSQGAGVQETQYF.

This clone has only one observation. The chain has TRBV5-4 and TRBJ2-3; D not certain. Trimming left V 1 base short and J 7 bases short, with 10 bases between. CDR3 length equals 13 residues. Germline V gene lookup returns CDR1 SGHNT and CDR2 YYREEE (reference sequence). DNA for the CDR3: TGTGCCAGCAGCTTGTTCTCGTCTTATACGCAGTATTTT. This gives the protein CASSLFSSYTQYF.

This chain connects TRBV6-1 to TRBJ2-2, with 7 nucleotides matching TRBD2. J lost 4 bases, V lost 6 bases, and 8 bases had no gene match. Germline CDR1 reads MNHNS; CDR2 reads SASEGT. This CDR3 spans 15 amino acids. CDR3 DNA sequence: TGTGCCAGCAGCCGCGGGGGAGAGCCCACCGGGGAGCTGTTTTTT. Translated: CASSRGGEPTGELFF.

The chain recombines TRBV5-6 with TRBJ2-7; a weak D match, TRBD1 (7 bases). Between the trimmed V and J ends, which lost 4 bases and 5 bases, there was a span of 22 bases. Germline V lookup: CDR1 SGHDT, CDR2 YYEEEE. This CDR3 spans 16 amino acids. Written as DNA, the CDR3 is TGTGCCAGCAGCGCCTTAACAGGGGAGGCTTTCAACGAGCAGTACTTC. Its translation: CASSALTGEAFNEQYF.

V gene TRBV7-2 combines with J gene TRBJ2-7; D may be TRBD2 (6 bases). This CDR3 is 15 amino acids long. Germline CDR1 SGHTA, CDR2 FQGNSA. V lost 5 bases to trimming and J lost 5 bases, with 19 bases between them. The CDR3 sequence: CASSPQSREMDEQYF. The CDR3 DNA sequence: TGTGCCAGCAGCCCTCAGTCGCGGGAAATGGACGAGCAGTACTTC. Together with reference TRBV7-2 and TRBJ2-7, the CDR3 gives the full variable domain: GAGVSQSPSNKVTEKGKDVELRCDPISGHTALYWYRQSLGQGLEFLIYFQGNSAPDKSGLPSDRFSAERTGGSVSTLTIQRTQQEDSAVYLCASSPQSREMDEQYFGPGTRLTVT.

This chain links TRBV15 with TRBJ2-1, with 9 nucleotides matching TRBD2. The junction had 5 bases not matched to a gene; V was cut back by 3 bases and J by 5 bases. Germline CDR1 LNHNV, CDR2 YYDKDF (reference sequence). This CDR3 is 15 amino acids long. The CDR3 coding sequence is TGTGCCACCAGCAGGGGGACTAGCAGTAACAATGAGCAGTTCTTC. Amino acid sequence: CATSRGTSSNNEQFF.

The chain carries TRBV27 and TRBJ1-1; the D gene is possibly TRBD1 (5 bases). Germline assignment: CDR1 MNHEY and CDR2 SMNVEV (reference sequence). The V end was cut by 3 bases, the J end by 3 bases, with 11 bases between. This CDR3 has 14 amino acids. The CDR3 DNA sequence: TGTGCCAGCAGTTTTTGGTCGGGGGACACTGAAGCTTTCTTT. Translating gives CASSFWSGDTEAFF.

This sequence joins TRBV21-1 and TRBJ2-2; the DNA was not used to check the table's D call, TRBD2. TRBV21-1 is shown as a pseudogene. This CDR3 spans 17 amino acids. The CDR3 bases are TGTGCCAGCAGCAAAGGTCATAAGCCCCAGAACACCGGGGAGCTGTTTTTT. Its protein is CASSKGHKPQNTGELFF.

The chain recombines TRBV6-5 with TRBJ2-7; D unresolved. In germline, CDR1 is MNHEY, CDR2 SVGAGI. V lost 6 bases to trimming and J lost 3 bases, with 12 bases between them. The CDR3 runs to 13 residues. The CDR3 DNA follows: TGTGCCAGCAGGTCCGGCAGGAACTACGAGCAGTACTTC. It codes for CASRSGRNYEQYF.

The chain recombines TRBV5-4 with TRBJ2-7; the D gene is possibly TRBD2 (5 bases). The CDR3 totals 13 residues. Germline V gene data show CDR1 as SGHNT and CDR2 as YYREEE (reference sequence). V shed 2 bases and J shed 2 bases, with 8 bases lying between them. The CDR3 DNA is TGTGCCAGCAGCTTTCACGGGACCTACGAGCAGTACTTC. Amino acids: CASSFHGTYEQYF. Variable domain in full (rest from reference TRBV5-4 and TRBJ2-7): ETGVTQSPTHLIKTRGQQVTLRCSSQSGHNTVSWYQQALGQGPQFIFQYYREEENGRGNFPPRFSGLQFPNYSSELNVNALELDDSALYLCASSFHGTYEQYFGPGTRLTVT.

This clone appeared once. The chain uses TRBV27 and TRBJ1-5; 8 nucleotides align to TRBD1. Per the germline V gene, CDR1 is MNHEY and CDR2 is SMNVEV (reference sequence). The CDR3 is 16 amino acids. V was clipped by 4 bases and J by 6 bases; unmatched bases: 11. As DNA, the CDR3 is TGTGCCAGCAGTTCAGCAGGGGGCGGGAGTGCTCAGCCCCAGCATTTT. Its protein is CASSSAGGGSAQPQHF.

The CDR3 region has the DNA TGCGCCAGCAGCTTACAGACAGGGGGGTCTGAAGCTTTCTTT. Protein product: CASSLQTGGSEAFF. V and J are TRBV5-1 and TRBJ1-1; 9 bases are shared with TRBD1. The CDR3 is 14 amino acids. Trimming took 2 bases from V and 6 from J; bases not matched to a gene: 5. Looked up from germline, CDR1 is SGHRS and CDR2 is YFSETQ.

This rearrangement joins TRBV19 to TRBJ1-1, with 9 bases that match TRBD1. Unmatched junction bases numbered 9, after V lost 9 bases and J lost 4 bases. CDR3 length equals 14 residues. CDR1 is LNHDA and CDR2 is SQIVND in the germline V gene (reference sequence). The CDR3 bases are TGTGCCAGCTCAGGACAGGGGAATAGCACTGAAGCTTTCTTT. This sequence encodes CASSGQGNSTEAFF.

The chain couples TRBV27 to TRBJ2-7, with no clear D. The CDR3 is made up of 13 amino acids. The V and J ends lost 5 bases and 4 bases respectively, with 12 bases between them. The V gene's germline CDR1 is MNHEY and CDR2 SMNVEV (reference sequence). As DNA, the CDR3 is TGTGCCAGCAGTCAAGCTTACAGTTACGAGCAGTACTTC. Amino acid sequence: CASSQAYSYEQYF.

This clone was picked up a small number of times. This chain connects TRBV28 to TRBJ1-5; D possibly corresponds to TRBD1 (5 bases). The V gene lost 1 base and the J gene lost 9 bases, with 7 bases spanning the gap. Germline assignment: CDR1 MDHEN and CDR2 SYDVKM. The CDR3 sequence is 12 residues long. The CDR3 region is CASSLLRGPQHF. CDR3 in DNA: TGTGCCAGCAGTTTATTAAGGGGGCCCCAGCATTTT.